A selection of T cell receptor beta chains follows, all from one sample in a study of early T cells in non-severe SARS-CoV-2 infection. Each CDR3 protein is one row after TCRdb ran MiXCR on the 5' RACE reads. The table has about 71,000 distinct CDR3 sequences, about an eighth seen once. The sequencing used whole blood, collected at baseline. The receptor set was obtained from an adult who was a healthcare worker with PCR-confirmed SARS-CoV-2 infection or an uninfected control (not recorded which). Each CDR3 is given with its conserved first and last residue. A D gene is named only where the DNA matches it firmly. Some rows mark clone size as missing; the rest say once, few, many or name a class of expanded clone.

J,V,D,size,DNA,CDR3
TRBJ2-5,TRBV6-5,-,-,TGTGCCAGCAGTAATTCGTGGTCCCGGGAGGAGACCCAGTACTTC,CASSNSWSREETQYF
TRBJ2-1,TRBV4-1,-,few,TGCGCCAGCAGCCAAGTTCGCTTGGAGTCGTACAATGAGCAGTTCTTC,CASSQVRLESYNEQFF
TRBJ1-5,TRBV27,-,few,TGTGCCAGCAGTCGTGTCTGGTCTTCTTATCAGCCCCAGCATTTT,CASSRVWSSYQPQHF
TRBJ2-3,TRBV10-3,-,-,TGTGCCATCAGCGGACCAAGACAAAGCACAGATACGCAGTATTTT,CAISGPRQSTDTQYF
TRBJ1-2,TRBV29-1,-,many,TGCAGCGTTGCGGGAGGGGATCATGGGGGCTACACCTTC,CSVAGGDHGGYTF
TRBJ2-3,TRBV7-2,TRBD1,few,TGTGCCAGCAGCCCCGGGACAGGACGTTTAGATACGCAGTATTTT,CASSPGTGRLDTQYF
TRBJ1-5,TRBV9,-,few,TGTGCCAGCAGCGCCACGGATAGCAATCAGCCCCAGCATTTT,CASSATDSNQPQHF
TRBJ2-1,TRBV24-1,TRBD2,few,TGTGCCACCAGTGATCCTGGCGGGGGGTACAATGAGCAGTTCTTC,CATSDPGGGYNEQFF
TRBJ2-1,TRBV11-2,TRBD2,-,TGTGCCAGCAGCTTAGTGGCTAGCGGGGTTAATGAGCAGTTCTTC,CASSLVASGVNEQFF
TRBJ2-3,TRBV25-1,-,-,TGTGCCAGCAGTGTGGGAGCGGGCGGAGATACGCAGTATTTT,CASSVGAGGDTQYF
TRBJ1-2,TRBV2,TRBD1,-,TGTGCCAGCAGCGCAGCCGGACAGGACTTTTTAAACTATGGCTACACCTTC,CASSAAGQDFLNYGYTF
TRBJ2-2,TRBV10-1,-,few,TGCGCCAGCAGTGAGTCGCAGGATCACACCGGGGAGCTGTTTTTT,CASSESQDHTGELFF
TRBJ1-2,TRBV28,-,many,TGTGCCAGCAGTTCTTCCCGCTACTATGGCTACACCTTC,CASSSSRYYGYTF
TRBJ1-2,TRBV7-9,-,-,TGTGCCAGCAGCTTAATGGTGGGAGGAATGGGGTACTATGGCTACACCTTC,CASSLMVGGMGYYGYTF
TRBJ2-2,TRBV28,-,many,TGTGCCAGCACTGGGGCGGGGGCCCCGGGCACCGGGGAGCTGTTTTTT,CASTGAGAPGTGELFF
TRBJ2-5,TRBV20-1,-,-,TGCAGTGCTAGAGATATAAGGAAAGCCGGGGAGACCCAGTACTTC,CSARDIRKAGETQYF
TRBJ1-1,TRBV27,-,few,TGTGCCAGCACCCAACGGGCAGGGGCCCGGAACACTGAAGCTTTCTTT,CASTQRAGARNTEAFF
TRBJ2-3,TRBV7-2,-,few,TGTGCCAGCAGCTTATCGGGGCTAAACACAGATACGCAGTATTTT,CASSLSGLNTDTQYF
TRBJ2-7,TRBV2,-,few,TGTGCGACCATATTCGTGTACGAGCAGTACTTC,CATIFVYEQYF
TRBJ2-3,TRBV11-2,TRBD1,many,TGTGCCAGCAGCTACGGGACAGGGACAGATACGCAGTATTTT,CASSYGTGTDTQYF
TRBJ1-2,TRBV11-2,-,many,TGTGCCAGCAGCTTAGCGGGGGACTATGGCTACACCTTC,CASSLAGDYGYTF
TRBJ1-1,TRBV5-1,-,-,TGCGCCAGCAGACGAATGGGGTCGAACACTGAAGCTTTCTTT,CASRRMGSNTEAFF
TRBJ2-1,TRBV12-3/TRBV12-4,TRBD1,few,TGTGCCAGCAGGGGACAGACTTACAATGAGCAGTTCTTC,CASRGQTYNEQFF
TRBJ2-5,TRBV2,TRBD2,-,TGTGCCAGCTGTCCGCAACTAGCGTGGGAGACCCAGTACTTC,CASCPQLAWETQYF
TRBJ2-1,TRBV4-3,-,few,TGCGCCAGCAGCCAAGGCCCAGGGAGCTCCTACAATGAGCAGTTCTTC,CASSQGPGSSYNEQFF
TRBJ1-1,TRBV20-1,-,few,TGCAGTGCTAGACCTCTTATGTGGAACACTGAAGCTTTCTTT,CSARPLMWNTEAFF
TRBJ1-1,TRBV12-5,-,-,TGTGCTAGTGGTTTGGCACCGGCGGTTCCCGGGTGGGGTTGGGCTTTCTTT,CASGLAPAVPGWGWAFF